This TCR beta chain was sequenced for a study of human T cells and chemical hapten exposure. CDR3 length equals 17 residues. The V and J ends lost 4 bases and 0 bases respectively, with 16 bases between them. The V gene's germline CDR1 is LGHNA and CDR2 YSLEER. TCRdb reprocessed the RACE reads via MiXCR and lists one record per CDR3 protein. This sample has tens of thousands of distinct CDR3 sequences, with 8.5% to 14% found just once. Time point meaning: patch test 3, about 24 weeks after DPC sensitization. Treatment indicated: therapeutic diphenylcyclopropenone sensitization with weekly scalp DPC. Blood was collected ahead of every patch test applied. The study enrolled 18 to 70-year-old alopecia patients suitable for DPC. RNA extraction used unfractionated whole blood as the source of total RNA.

V and J are TRBV4-3 and TRBJ2-4; possible D gene TRBD2, 5 bases. The source is a woman in her forties or fifties with alopecia areata. Some clones in this sample may be carry-over from other donors' samples. The source was whole blood, collected in connection with sensitization to the hapten diphenylcyclopropenone (DPC). CDR3 protein: CASSPRSGDVAKNIQYF. For the CDR3, the DNA is TGCGCCAGCAGCCCCAGATCCGGGGATGTAGCCAAAAACATTCAGTACTTC.